The clone carrying this T cell receptor beta chain was seen a few times. As yet, its antigen is unknown. These gene names are mouse names. The sequenced fragment ends 1 residue before the CDR3 boundary, so the rest is inferred from the germline J gene. This specimen belongs to a study of tissue T cells after allogeneic stem cell transplantation. Data came from immunoSEQ multiplex PCR; TCRdb stores just in-frame clones and leaves some out. The repertoire holds over 45,000 clones, with around 70% as singletons. V shed 2 bases and J shed 0 bases, with 8 bases lying between them. CDR1 SNHLY and CDR2 FYNGKV come from the germline V gene (reference sequence). CDR3 length: 14 residues. General study results and limits: Only a limited share of tissue TCRs appeared in blood or spleen.

The V and J genes are TRBV3 and TRBJ2-7, with a weak D call TRBD1 (5 bases). The sequence came from a pool of C57BL/6 mice in good health. Sequencing was carried out using sorted cells pooled from one or two spleens. CDR3 DNA, as far as it was read: TGTGCCAGCAGCTTACGACAGAGCTCCTATGAACAGTAC. Protein sequence: CASSLRQSSYEQY. The full CDR3 protein reads CASSLRQSSYEQYF.